What follows is one T cell receptor (beta chain) and its context. Antigen unknown. Libraries were prepared by immunoSEQ multiplex PCR; TCRdb keeps only in-frame clonotypes and omits some of them. The table lists 130,000 to 150,000 clones, around 88% of them singletons. These data come from a study of cytomegalovirus exposure and HLA in healthy donors. Study-level findings and limits: A few CMV-associated chains were confirmed in vitro to be specific for CMV antigens. In a later analysis, first-cohort TCR clusters were found to tend to co-occur in the 130 or so validation repertoires.

V shed 5 bases and J shed 6 bases, with 19 bases lying between them. The CDR3 covers 15 residues. CDR1 and CDR2 (germline): SEHNR, FQNEAQ (reference sequence). The receptor was derived from a woman aged 18-30 years in good health and CMV-seropositive. V is TRBV7-9 and J is TRBJ1-2; D perhaps matches TRBD1 (6 bases). What was sequenced was PBMCs. The CDR3 loop reads CASSHRDTDMDGYTF. CDR3 DNA sequence: TGTGCCAGCAGCCACCGGGACACGGATATGGATGGCTACACCTTC.